This TCR beta chain comes out of a study of radiation and T cells in renal cell carcinoma. As to time point: blood 2 weeks post-SBRT. The treatment is: 15 Gy SBRT to primary tumor, nephrectomy 4 weeks later. Blood was sampled at baseline, 2 weeks and 4 weeks after SBRT. Concerning this clone: The target antigen is unknown.

The table came from immunoSEQ multiplex PCR; TCRdb's copy has only in-frame clones and leaves some out. The sample contains about 130,000 clones, around four fifths of which appear only once. CDR3 length: 11 residues. Germline V gene data show CDR1 as SGHDN and CDR2 as FVKESK. V gave up 0 bases and J gave up 8 bases, with 4 bases separating them. Study-level results: In blood, top tumor clones expanded by 2 weeks, shrinking by 4. No pretreatment tumor biopsies were available for baseline clonotypes.

This TCR came from a woman between 55 and 75 years old with renal cell carcinoma. The chain has TRBV14 and TRBJ1-2; unclear D gene. The source material was blood, sampled from a patient whose treatment included radiotherapy and nephrectomy. The CDR3 DNA reads as TGTGCCAGCAGCCAAGATTGGGGCTACACCTTC. Amino acid sequence: CASSQDWGYTF. Supplemented by reference TRBV14 and TRBJ1-2, the full variable domain reads EAGVTQFPSHSVIEKGQTVTLRCDPISGHDNLYWYRRVMGKEIKFLLHFVKESKQDESGMPNNRFLAERTGGTYSTLKVQPAELEDSGVYFCASSQDWGYTFGSGTRLTVV.